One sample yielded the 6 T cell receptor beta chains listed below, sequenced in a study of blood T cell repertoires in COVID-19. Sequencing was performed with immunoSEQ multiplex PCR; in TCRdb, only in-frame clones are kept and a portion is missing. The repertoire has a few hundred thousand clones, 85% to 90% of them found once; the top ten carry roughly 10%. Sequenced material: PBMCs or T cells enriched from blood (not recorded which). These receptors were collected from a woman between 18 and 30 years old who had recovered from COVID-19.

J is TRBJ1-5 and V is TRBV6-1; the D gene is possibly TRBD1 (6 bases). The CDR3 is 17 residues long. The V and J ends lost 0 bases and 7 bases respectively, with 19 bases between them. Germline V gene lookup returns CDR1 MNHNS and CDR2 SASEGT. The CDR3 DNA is TGTGCCAGCAGTGAAGCGGGGGCAGGGGACGTCCCCCAGCCCCAGCATTTT. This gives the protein CASSEAGAGDVPQPQHF.

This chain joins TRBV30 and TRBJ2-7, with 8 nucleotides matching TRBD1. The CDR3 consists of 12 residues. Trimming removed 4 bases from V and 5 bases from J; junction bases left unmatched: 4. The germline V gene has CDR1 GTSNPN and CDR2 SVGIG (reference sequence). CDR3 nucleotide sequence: TGTGCCTGGACGGACAGGGAGAACGAGCAGTACTTC. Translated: CAWTDRENEQYF.

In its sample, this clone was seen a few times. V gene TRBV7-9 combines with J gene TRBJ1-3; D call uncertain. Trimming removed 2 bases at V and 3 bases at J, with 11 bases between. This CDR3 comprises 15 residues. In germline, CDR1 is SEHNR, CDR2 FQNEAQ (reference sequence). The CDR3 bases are TGTGCCAGCAGCTTACCTCGGCGGCTTGGAAACACCATATATTTT. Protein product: CASSLPRRLGNTIYF.

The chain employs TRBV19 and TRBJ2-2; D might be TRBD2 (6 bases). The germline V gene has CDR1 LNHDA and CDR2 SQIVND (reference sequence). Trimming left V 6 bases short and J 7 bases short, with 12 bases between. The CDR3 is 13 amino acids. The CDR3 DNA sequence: TGTGCCAGTAGCCTGGCGGGGATCGGGGAGCTGTTTTTT. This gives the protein CASSLAGIGELFF.

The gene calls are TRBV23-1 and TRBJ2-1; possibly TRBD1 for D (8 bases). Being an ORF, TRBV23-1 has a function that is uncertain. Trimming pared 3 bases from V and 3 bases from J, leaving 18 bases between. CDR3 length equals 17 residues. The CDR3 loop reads CASSQPQGGVNYNEQFF. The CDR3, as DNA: TGCGCCAGCAGTCAGCCACAGGGGGGGGTTAACTACAATGAGCAGTTCTTC.

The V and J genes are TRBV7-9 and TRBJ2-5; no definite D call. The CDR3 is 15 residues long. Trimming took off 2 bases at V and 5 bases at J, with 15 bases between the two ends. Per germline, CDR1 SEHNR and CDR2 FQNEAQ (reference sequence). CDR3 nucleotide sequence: TGTGCCAGCAGCTTATCCCCCCCACCAAGCGAGACCCAGTACTTC. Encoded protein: CASSLSPPPSETQYF.